This TCR beta chain was captured in a study of shared clonotypes between healthy human individuals (dated by TCRdb to between 2020 and 2021). General notes on the study: The cohort comprised a couple of women and a few men aged 18 to 49 years. To increase sequencing depth and limit assay-specific biases, TCR repertoire library preparation and sequencing were carried out by different laboratories using diverse techniques. Leukapheresis yielded between about 0.85 and 9.5 billion PBMCs per donor. Blood TCR repertoires of about five healthy adults were deeply sequenced to estimate repertoire size and the extent of clonotype sharing between individuals. For each donor, CD4 naive and CD4 memory were each run on three plates, CD8 naive on two plates, and CD8 memory on one plate. The investigation overall reported the following: Naive subsets generally had larger estimated clonotype richness than memory subsets. Incomplete sequencing was indicated by rarefaction of sorted-subset datasets, despite the large sequencing depth. Sampling was restricted to blood, and TCR repertoires in tissues likely differ from the TCR repertoires found in blood. Clonotypes shared by all four sorted-subset donors showed higher generation probabilities than non-shared clonotypes. Across four donors, approximately 5% of naive CD4, roughly 3.5% of naive CD8, under 2.5% of memory CD4, and 0.4% of memory CD8 clonotypes were shared. Based on pairwise subsampling, the degree of clonotype sharing among donors was expected to be affected by sequencing depth. Because the study included only a small number of donors, the genetic and exposure-history diversity represented was limited.

Donors were healthy HIV-negative adults with no recently reported acute infections or vaccinations. Every donor was a Caucasian adult living in Nashville, Tennessee, USA. CD4+ T cells were enriched by magnetic negative selection, after which naive cells were positively selected on CD45RA and the negative fraction was taken as the memory subset. Blood was collected by leukapheresis, and PBMCs were isolated by Ficoll-Histopaque density gradient centrifugation and then cryopreserved in liquid nitrogen vapor phase. Purity and quantity of every magnetically sorted T cell population were checked by analytical flow cytometry. Genomic DNA was isolated from each sorted fraction and quantified by UV absorbance on a Nanodrop 2000c. CDR1 KGHSH and CDR2 LQKENI are derived from the germline V gene. Trimming removed 3 bases from V and 7 bases from J; the gene matches leave 7 bases unexplained. From the cysteine through the phenylalanine, the CDR3 covers 15 amino acids. The kept DNA is CDR3 alone, 45 bases in frame from the first base.

With respect to this clone: Its antigen is unknown. No base quality values were provided; no much bigger clone lies one nucleotide off.

Using the deep immunoSEQ assay, TCR CDR3 regions were amplified from genomic DNA by multiplex PCR. Extracted genomic DNA from each cell subset was spread evenly across all wells of several immunoSEQ 96-well plates, with each plate serving as a replicate. For sorted subsets, 200 ng of genomic DNA, equivalent to about 30,000 T cell genomes, went into each replicate PCR. Purified libraries were measured with a Qubit 3.0 fluorometer, size-checked on a Bioanalyzer 2100, and measured again with the KAPA Library Quantification kit. A separate single-read 150-cycle Illumina NextSeq 550 flow cell was used to sequence each immunoSEQ 96-well plate. In the original analysis: Because only junctional sequences without quality scores were contained in the immunoSEQ output, filtering matching that applied to full-length reads could not be performed. To assign V/J genes and CDR3, sequences were annotated using PyIR, a Python wrapper for IgBLAST v1.9, with IMGT germline references. Reads were filtered out if the reads had weak V/J assignments (E-value above 1e-6), no CDR3, stop codons, out-of-frame junctions, or ambiguous translated residues. V3J clonotypes were defined as sequences sharing the same inferred V gene, J gene, and CDR3 amino acid sequence. To compute the percentage overlap between repertoires, the number of shared unique clonotypes was divided by the size of the smaller repertoire. Richness of each repertoire was evaluated using RTK rarefaction, the Chao1 estimator, and Recon v2.1 estimates of unobserved clonotypes. Generation probabilities were computed with OLGA for all TCRbeta clonotypes obtained by the gDNA method from several donors. The table was pulled from immuneACCESS by TCRdb, which kept in-frame rearrangements only. Such tables lose some clones; where checked, under half of the loss comes from unresolved V genes, and the rest has no known cause. That table supplies the V and J calls and clone size; D and trimming were determined from the DNA. This sample holds more than 400,000 clones; 90% to 97% were observed only once. Clones ranked in the top ten supply 0.055% to 0.075% of the sample.

The source of this sequence is a young woman in good health. The V gene is TRBV18 and the J gene is TRBJ2-5; 11 central bases correspond to TRBD2. Material for sequencing was naive CD4+ T cells sorted from blood. The sample's cell subset or site label is to be understood as: CD45RA+ positively selected. The CDR3 protein: CASSPIAGGPGTQYF. The sequenced DNA is TGTGCCAGCTCACCTATAGCGGGAGGGCCGGGGACCCAGTACTTC.